This T cell receptor (beta chain) is drawn from a study of blood T cell repertoires in COVID-19. For the study at large: Sources were T cells, B-cell-depleted T cells, or PBMCs; the material itself was cDNA or gDNA.

This CDR3 has 20 amino acids. V lost 1 base and J lost 6; bases outside the gene matches: 16. Looked up from germline, CDR1 is SGHVS and CDR2 is FQNEAQ. Generated by immunoSEQ multiplex PCR, the TCRdb table keeps only in-frame clones and is missing some. Of about 120,000 clones listed, roughly four fifths are singletons. The clonotype originates from a human donor in a cohort sampled during active COVID-19. The specimen was peripheral blood. V and J are TRBV7-8 and TRBJ1-6; 9 bases are a match to TRBD1. The CDR3 region is CASSLDPGQGSGSGNSPLHF. Written as DNA, the CDR3 is TGTGCCAGCAGCTTAGACCCGGGACAGGGAAGCGGATCTGGTAATTCACCCCTCCACTTT. Complete variable domain (other parts from reference TRBV7-8 and TRBJ1-6): GAGVSQSPRYKVAKRGQDVALRCDPISGHVSLFWYQQALGQGPEFLTYFQNEAQLDKSGLPSDRFFAERPEGSVSTLKIQRTQQEDSAVYLCASSLDPGQGSGSGNSPLHFGNGTRLTVT.